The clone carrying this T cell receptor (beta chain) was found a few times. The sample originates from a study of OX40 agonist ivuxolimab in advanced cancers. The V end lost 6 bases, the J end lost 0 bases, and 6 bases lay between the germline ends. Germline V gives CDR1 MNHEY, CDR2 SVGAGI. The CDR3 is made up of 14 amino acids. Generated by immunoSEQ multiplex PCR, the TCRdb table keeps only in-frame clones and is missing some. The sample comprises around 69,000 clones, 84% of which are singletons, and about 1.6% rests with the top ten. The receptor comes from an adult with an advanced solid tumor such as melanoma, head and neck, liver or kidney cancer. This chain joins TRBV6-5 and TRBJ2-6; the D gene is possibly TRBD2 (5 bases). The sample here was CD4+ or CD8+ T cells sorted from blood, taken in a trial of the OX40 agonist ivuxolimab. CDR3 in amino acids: CASSRDSGANVLTF. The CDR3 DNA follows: TGTGCCAGCAGCCGGGACTCTGGGGCCAACGTCCTGACTTTC.